Presented here are 7 T cell receptor beta chains from one specimen sequenced in a study of blood T cell repertoires in COVID-19. Here immunoSEQ multiplex PCR was the method, and the copy in TCRdb shows in-frame clones only, minus some. The top ten clones hold roughly 2.8% of a sample with about 42,000 clones, around 89% of them seen once. The sample was peripheral blood. These receptors all come from a man aged 50 or older with active COVID-19.

The V call is TRBV2, the J call TRBJ1-3; a weak D match, TRBD1 (5 bases). V shed 3 bases and J shed 0 bases, with 12 bases lying between them. Germline V gene lookup returns CDR1 SNHLY and CDR2 FYNNEI. The CDR3 consists of 16 residues. In DNA, the CDR3 is TGTGCCAGCAGTGACCTACAGGTTCTCTCTGGAAACACCATATATTTT. This codes for CASSDLQVLSGNTIYF.

The chain recombines TRBV19 with TRBJ2-1, with D possibly matching TRBD2 (5 bases). The V end was cut by 4 bases, the J end by 8 bases, with 15 bases between. Germline V gives CDR1 LNHDA, CDR2 SQIVND (reference sequence). The CDR3 sequence is 14 residues long. CDR3 sequence: CASSRASIFDEQFF. DNA of the CDR3: TGTGCCAGTAGTAGGGCTAGCATTTTCGATGAGCAGTTCTTC.

This chain links TRBV2 with TRBJ1-6, with D possibly matching TRBD1 (6 bases). Trimming took off 6 bases at V and 5 bases at J, with 17 bases between the two ends. Germline values: CDR1 SNHLY, CDR2 FYNNEI. CDR3 size: 16 residues. The CDR3 here is CASRITGRVNNSPLHF. The CDR3 DNA reads TGTGCCAGCAGGATAACAGGGAGGGTAAATAATTCACCCCTCCACTTT.

This chain connects TRBV6-1 to TRBJ1-5, with D hard to call. The germline V and J ends were trimmed by 2 bases and 0 bases, with 5 bases remaining between them. The CDR3 sequence is 14 residues long. Germline V gives CDR1 MNHNS, CDR2 SASEGT. DNA for the CDR3: TGTGCCAGCAGTGAACACAATAGCAATCAGCCCCAGCATTTT. As protein: CASSEHNSNQPQHF.

The chain uses TRBV25-1 and TRBJ2-3; the D gene is possibly TRBD2 (6 bases). V shed 5 bases and J shed 2 bases, with 11 bases lying between them. From germline, CDR1 is MGHDK and CDR2 SYGVNS. CDR3 size: 14 residues. The chain's CDR3 is CASSHGGSTDTQYF. The DNA for the CDR3 is TGTGCCAGCAGTCACGGGGGATCCACAGATACGCAGTATTTT. Full variable domain (rest looked up from reference TRBV25-1 and TRBJ2-3): EADIYQTPRYLVIGTGKKITLECSQTMGHDKMYWYQQDPGMELHLIHYSYGVNSTEKGDLSSESTVSRIRTEHFPLTLESARPSHTSQYLCASSHGGSTDTQYFGPGTRLTVL.

The gene calls are TRBV5-1 and TRBJ2-1, with TRBD1 identical over 9 bases. Germline assignment: CDR1 SGHRS and CDR2 YFSETQ. The V and J ends lost 4 bases and 3 bases, in that order; junction bases with no gene match: 11. This CDR3 has 17 residues. As DNA, the CDR3 is TGCGCCAGCAGCCCGTCGGGCGGGACAGGGTTCTACAATGAGCAGTTCTTC. Translating gives CASSPSGGTGFYNEQFF.

The chain uses TRBV2 and TRBJ2-1, with 8 bases identical to TRBD2. The CDR3 contains 14 residues. V was pared by 5 bases and J by 4 bases, with 4 bases of the junction left unmatched. Germline CDR1 is SNHLY and CDR2 is FYNNEI. In DNA form, the CDR3 reads TGTGCCAGCAGTTCTCGGGGGGGGTACAATGAGCAGTTCTTC. This encodes CASSSRGGYNEQFF. Full variable domain (missing parts from reference TRBV2 and TRBJ2-1): EPEVTQTPSHQVTQMGQEVILRCVPISNHLYFYWYRQILGQKVEFLVSFYNNEISEKSEIFDDQFSVERPDGSNFTLKIRSTKLEDSAMYFCASSSRGGYNEQFFGPGTRLTVL.